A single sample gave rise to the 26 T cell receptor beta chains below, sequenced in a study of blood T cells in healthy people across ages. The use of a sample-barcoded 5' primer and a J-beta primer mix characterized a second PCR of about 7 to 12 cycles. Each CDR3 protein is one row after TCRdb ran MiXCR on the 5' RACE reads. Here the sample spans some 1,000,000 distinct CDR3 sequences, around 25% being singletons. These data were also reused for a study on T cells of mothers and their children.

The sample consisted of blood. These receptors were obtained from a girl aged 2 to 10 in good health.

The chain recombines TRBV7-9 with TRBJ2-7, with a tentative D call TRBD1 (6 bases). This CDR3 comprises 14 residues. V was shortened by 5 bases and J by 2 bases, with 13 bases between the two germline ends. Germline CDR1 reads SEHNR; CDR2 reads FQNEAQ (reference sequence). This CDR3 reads CASSPRTAAYEQYF. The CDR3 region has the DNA TGTGCCAGCAGCCCGAGGACAGCAGCCTACGAGCAGTACTTC.

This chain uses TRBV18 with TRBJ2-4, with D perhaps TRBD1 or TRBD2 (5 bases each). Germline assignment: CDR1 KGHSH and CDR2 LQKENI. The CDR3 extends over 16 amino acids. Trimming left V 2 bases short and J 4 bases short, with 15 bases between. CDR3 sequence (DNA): TGTGCCAGCTCACCAGGGGGACGACAGAGAAAAAACATTCAGTACTTC. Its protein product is CASSPGGRQRKNIQYF. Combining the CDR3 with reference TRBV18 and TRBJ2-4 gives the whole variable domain NAGVMQNPRHLVRRRGQEARLRCSPMKGHSHVYWYRQLPEEGLKFMVYLQKENIIDESGMPKERFSAEFPKEGPSILRIQQVVRGDSAAYFCASSPGGRQRKNIQYFGAGTRLSVL.

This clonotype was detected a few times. This chain's CDR3 is CASSRATSDLYNEQFF. As DNA, the CDR3 is TGCGCCAGCAGCCGCGCGACTAGCGACTTATACAATGAGCAGTTCTTC. The rearrangement links TRBV5-1 to TRBJ2-1, with TRBD2 matching over 8 bases. Germline CDR1 SGHRS, CDR2 YFSETQ. The J segment lost 4 bases and the V segment lost 4 bases, leaving 10 bases of the junction unmatched. The CDR3 runs 16 residues.

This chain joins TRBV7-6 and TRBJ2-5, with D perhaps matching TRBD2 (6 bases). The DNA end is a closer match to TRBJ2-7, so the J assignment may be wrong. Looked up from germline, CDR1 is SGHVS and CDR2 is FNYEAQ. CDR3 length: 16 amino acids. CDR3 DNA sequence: TGTGCCAGCAGCTCAAACGCGGGACTGTCATGGTACGAGCAGTACTTC. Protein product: CASSSNAGLSWYEQYF.

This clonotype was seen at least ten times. The DNA of the CDR3 is TGCGCCAGCAGCCAAGTGACTAGCGGGTTCTACGAGCAGTACTTC. Translated: CASSQVTSGFYEQYF. The chain joins TRBV4-1 to TRBJ2-5, with 10 bases that match TRBD2. The end of the DNA aligns better with TRBJ2-7, so the J call may be wrong. The CDR3 has 15 residues. In germline, CDR1 is MGHRA, CDR2 YSYEKL.

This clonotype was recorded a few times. CDR3 sequence reads: CASQKGDYGYTF. CDR3 nucleotide sequence: TGTGCCAGTCAGAAGGGGGACTATGGCTACACCTTC. This chain connects TRBV12-3 or TRBV12-4 to TRBJ1-2; tentatively, D is TRBD1 (6 bases). V lost 9 bases to trimming and J lost 3 bases, with 11 bases between them. CDR3 length: 12 amino acids.

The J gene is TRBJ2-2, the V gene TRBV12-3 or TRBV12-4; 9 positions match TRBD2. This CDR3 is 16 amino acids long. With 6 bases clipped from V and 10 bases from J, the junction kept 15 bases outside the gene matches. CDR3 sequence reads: CASSLQVGGGAVELFF. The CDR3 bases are TGTGCCAGCAGCCTCCAGGTCGGCGGGGGGGCCGTGGAGCTGTTTTTT.

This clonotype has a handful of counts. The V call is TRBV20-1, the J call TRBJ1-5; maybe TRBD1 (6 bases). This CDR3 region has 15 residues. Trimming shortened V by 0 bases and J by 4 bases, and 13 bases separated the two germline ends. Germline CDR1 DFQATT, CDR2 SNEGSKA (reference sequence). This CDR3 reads CSARDPRQGNQPQHF. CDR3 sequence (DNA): TGCAGTGCTAGAGATCCGAGGCAGGGGAATCAGCCCCAGCATTTT.

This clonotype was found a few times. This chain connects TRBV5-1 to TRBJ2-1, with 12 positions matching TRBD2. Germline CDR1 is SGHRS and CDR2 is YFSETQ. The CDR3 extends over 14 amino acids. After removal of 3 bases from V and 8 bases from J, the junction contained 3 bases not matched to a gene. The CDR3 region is CASSSSSGGDEQFF. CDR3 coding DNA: TGCGCCAGCAGCTCCTCTAGCGGGGGGGATGAGCAGTTCTTC.

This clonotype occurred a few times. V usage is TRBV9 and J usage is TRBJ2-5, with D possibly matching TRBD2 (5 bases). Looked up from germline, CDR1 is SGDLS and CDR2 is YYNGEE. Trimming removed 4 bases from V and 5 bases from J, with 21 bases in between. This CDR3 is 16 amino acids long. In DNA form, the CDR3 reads TGTGCCAGCAGCTTCTCGGGCGGGTTGGTATGGGAGACCCAGTACTTC. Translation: CASSFSGGLVWETQYF.

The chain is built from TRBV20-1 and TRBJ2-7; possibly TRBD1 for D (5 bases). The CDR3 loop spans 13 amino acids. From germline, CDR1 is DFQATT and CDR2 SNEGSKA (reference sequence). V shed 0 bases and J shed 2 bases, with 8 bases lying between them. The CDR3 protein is CSARDDSTYEQYF. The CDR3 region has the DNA TGCAGTGCTAGAGACGACAGCACCTACGAGCAGTACTTC.

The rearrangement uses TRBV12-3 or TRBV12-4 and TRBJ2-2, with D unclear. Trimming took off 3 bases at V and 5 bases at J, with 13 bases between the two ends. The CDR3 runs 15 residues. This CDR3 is CASSFYLPETGELFF. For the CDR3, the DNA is TGTGCCAGCAGTTTTTATCTACCGGAAACCGGGGAGCTGTTTTTT.

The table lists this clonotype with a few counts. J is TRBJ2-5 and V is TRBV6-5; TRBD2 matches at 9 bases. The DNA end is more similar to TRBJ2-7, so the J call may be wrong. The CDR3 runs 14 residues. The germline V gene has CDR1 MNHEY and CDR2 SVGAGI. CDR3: CASRLTSGVYEQYF. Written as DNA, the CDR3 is TGTGCCAGCAGGTTGACTAGCGGAGTATACGAGCAGTACTTC.

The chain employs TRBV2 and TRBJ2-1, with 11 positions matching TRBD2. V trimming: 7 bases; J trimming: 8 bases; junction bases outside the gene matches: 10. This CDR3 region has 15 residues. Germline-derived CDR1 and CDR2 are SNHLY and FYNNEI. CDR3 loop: CASTILAGVLDEQFF. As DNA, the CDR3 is TGTGCCAGCACCATACTAGCGGGAGTGTTGGATGAGCAGTTCTTC.

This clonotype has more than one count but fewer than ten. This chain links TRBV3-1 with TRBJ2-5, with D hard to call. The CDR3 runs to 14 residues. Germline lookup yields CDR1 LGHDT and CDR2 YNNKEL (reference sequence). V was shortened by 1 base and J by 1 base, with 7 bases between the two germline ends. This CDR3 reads CASSQVDIQETQYF. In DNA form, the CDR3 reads TGTGCCAGCAGCCAAGTGGATATCCAAGAGACCCAGTACTTC.

The CDR3: CASSQGSEPQHF. The DNA for the CDR3 is TGTGCCAGCAGCCAAGGTTCGGAGCCCCAGCATTTT. The rearrangement joins TRBV4-2 to TRBJ1-5; no clear D. In germline, CDR1 is LGHNA, CDR2 YNFKEQ. V lost 1 base, J lost 8 bases, and 6 bases lay in between. The CDR3 has 12 residues.

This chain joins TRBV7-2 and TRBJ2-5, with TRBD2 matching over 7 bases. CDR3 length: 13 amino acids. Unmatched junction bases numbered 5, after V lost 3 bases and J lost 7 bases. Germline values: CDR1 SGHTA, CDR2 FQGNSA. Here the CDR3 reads CASSFDGLGTQYF. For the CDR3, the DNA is TGTGCCAGCAGCTTTGACGGACTAGGGACCCAGTACTTC.

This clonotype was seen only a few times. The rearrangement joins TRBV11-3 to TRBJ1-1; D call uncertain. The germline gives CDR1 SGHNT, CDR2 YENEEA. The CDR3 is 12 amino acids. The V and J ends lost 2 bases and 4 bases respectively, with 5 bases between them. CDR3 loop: CASSLKTTEAFF. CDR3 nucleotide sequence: TGTGCCAGCAGCTTAAAGACCACTGAAGCTTTCTTT.

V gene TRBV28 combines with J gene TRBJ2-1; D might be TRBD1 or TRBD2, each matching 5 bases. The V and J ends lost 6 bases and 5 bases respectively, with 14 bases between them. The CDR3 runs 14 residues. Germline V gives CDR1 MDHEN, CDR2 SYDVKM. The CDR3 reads CASSGDLTNNEQFF. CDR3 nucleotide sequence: TGTGCCAGCAGCGGGGACCTTACGAACAATGAGCAGTTCTTC.

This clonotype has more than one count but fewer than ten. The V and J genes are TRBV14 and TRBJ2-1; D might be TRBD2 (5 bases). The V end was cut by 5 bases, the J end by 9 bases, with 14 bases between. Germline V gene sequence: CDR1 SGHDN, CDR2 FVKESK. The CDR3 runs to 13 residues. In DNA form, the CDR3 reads TGTGCCAGCAGCTCACAACTAGAAACTGAGCAGTTCTTC. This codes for CASSSQLETEQFF. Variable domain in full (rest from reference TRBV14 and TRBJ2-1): EAGVTQFPSHSVIEKGQTVTLRCDPISGHDNLYWYRRVMGKEIKFLLHFVKESKQDESGMPNNRFLAERTGGTYSTLKVQPAELEDSGVYFCASSSQLETEQFFGPGTRLTVL.

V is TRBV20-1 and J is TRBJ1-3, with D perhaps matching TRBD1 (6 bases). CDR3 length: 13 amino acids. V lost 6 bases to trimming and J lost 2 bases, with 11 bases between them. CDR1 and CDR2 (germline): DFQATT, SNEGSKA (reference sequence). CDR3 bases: TGCAGTGCCCGAGGGGGACCTGGAAACACCATATATTTT. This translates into CSARGGPGNTIYF.

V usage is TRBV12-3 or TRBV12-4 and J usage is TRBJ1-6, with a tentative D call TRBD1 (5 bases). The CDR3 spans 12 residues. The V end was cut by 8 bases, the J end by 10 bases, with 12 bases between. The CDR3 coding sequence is TGTGCCAGCGGGGGGTTAAACTCACCCCTCCACTTT. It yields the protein CASGGLNSPLHF.

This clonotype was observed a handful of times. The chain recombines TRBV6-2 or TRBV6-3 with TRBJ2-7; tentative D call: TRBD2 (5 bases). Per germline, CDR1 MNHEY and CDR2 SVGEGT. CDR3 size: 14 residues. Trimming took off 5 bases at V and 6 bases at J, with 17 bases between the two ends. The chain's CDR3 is CASSNPSPSGEQYF. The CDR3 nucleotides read TGTGCCAGCAGTAACCCCAGCCCCAGCGGCGAGCAGTACTTC.

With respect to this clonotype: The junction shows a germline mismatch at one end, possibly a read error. The CDR3 region has the DNA TGTGCCAGCAGCGTAGTTACGGCCGCCGAAATCTTGTTC. This sequence encodes CASSVVTAAEILF. The chain links TRBV9 to TRBJ1-2; no definite D call. Germline-derived CDR1 and CDR2 are SGDLS and YYNGEE. CDR3 length: 13 residues.

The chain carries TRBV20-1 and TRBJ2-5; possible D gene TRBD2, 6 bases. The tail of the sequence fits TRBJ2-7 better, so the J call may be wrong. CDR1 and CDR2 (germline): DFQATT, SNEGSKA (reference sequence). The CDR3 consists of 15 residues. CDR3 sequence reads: CSAPKGRSNSYEQYF. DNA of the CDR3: TGCAGTGCTCCCAAGGGGAGGAGTAACTCCTACGAGCAGTACTTC.

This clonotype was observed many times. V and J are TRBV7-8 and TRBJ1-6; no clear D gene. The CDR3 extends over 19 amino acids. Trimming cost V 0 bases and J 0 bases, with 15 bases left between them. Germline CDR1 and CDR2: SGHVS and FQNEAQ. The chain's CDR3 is CASSLAGLPVLSYNSPLHF. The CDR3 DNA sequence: TGTGCCAGCAGCTTAGCGGGTCTTCCCGTCCTCTCCTATAATTCACCCCTCCACTTT.